This T cell receptor (delta chain) emerged from a study of Vδ1+ human thymocytes. Sorted Vdelta1+ thymocytes were about 98% to 99.6% pure. Germline V gene sequence: CDR1 TSWWSYY, CDR2 QGS. This CDR3 spans 16 amino acids. V was clipped by 3 bases and J by 0 bases, with 14 bases between them. General study results and limits: Thymic delta-chain repertoires held approximately 19% Vdelta2 sequences and few Vdelta3, despite high sort purity. In the thymus, TRG and TRD repertoires looked highly polyclonal with Gaussian CDR3 lengths.

Sequences come from RNA converted to cDNA by reverse transcription. CDR3 amplicons came from multiplex PCR with pooled V-gene forward and constant-region reverse primers. TCRdb re-called clones from the multiplex PCR reads via CATT. The sample lists about 55,000 delta-chain clones, more than 15% occurring once. This clone was detected only a few times. What it binds is not known. Sequenced sample: Vdelta1+ gamma-delta thymocytes from the thymus. Subset defined: FACS-sorted CD3+ TCRalphabeta- TCRVdelta1+ TCRVdelta2- thymocytes. This TCR was recovered from a boy in the first two years of life who had congenital heart surgery. V and J are TRDV1 and TRDJ1; D ambiguous. The CDR3 sequence is CALGDPGYRNTDKLIF. The CDR3, as DNA: TGTGCTCTTGGGGACCCAGGGTATCGGAACACCGATAAACTCATCTTT.